This entry lists 17 T cell receptor beta chains sequenced from one sample in a study of beta chain features in type 1 diabetes. Antigens for these TCRs are unknown. Study-wide results and caveats: Type 1 diabetes patients had TCRB CDR3s that were shorter (moderately but significantly so) in all four CD4+ subsets.

Expressed TCRB transcripts were sequenced because the isolated RNA had all been reverse transcribed beforehand. Using immunoSEQ multiplex PCR, the repertoire was profiled, and TCRdb retains in-frame clones only, with some absent. The sample includes hundreds of thousands of clones, 11% to 15% seen only once; the top ten take 0.035% to 0.04%. The source material was naive CD4+ T cells from blood. These TCRs come from a man younger than 35 with type 1 diabetes.

The gene calls are TRBV9 and TRBJ2-1; D is undetermined. V was clipped by 0 bases and J by 5 bases, with 9 bases between them. The CDR3 runs 14 residues. Per germline, CDR1 SGDLS and CDR2 YYNGEE. The CDR3 DNA follows: TGTGCCAGCAGCGTAGAAGTTACCAACAATGAGCAGTTCTTC. It encodes CASSVEVTNNEQFF.

This clone occurred a few times. The V and J genes are TRBV30 and TRBJ1-4, with 12 positions matching TRBD1. The CDR3 sequence is 19 residues long. The junction had 16 bases not matched to a gene; V was cut back by 1 base and J by 7 bases. Germline values: CDR1 GTSNPN, CDR2 SVGIG (reference sequence). DNA for the CDR3: TGTGCCTGGAGTGGAACCGGGACAGGGGGCCCTCTCCGCGGTGAAAAACTGTTTTTT. Protein sequence: CAWSGTGTGGPLRGEKLFF.

The J gene is TRBJ2-2, the V gene TRBV6-1; the D is unclear. This CDR3 has 15 residues. The V gene's germline CDR1 is MNHNS and CDR2 SASEGT. The germline V and J ends were trimmed by 3 bases and 1 base, with 9 bases remaining between them. This CDR3 is CASSDQLQNTGELFF. The CDR3, as DNA: TGTGCCAGCAGTGACCAGTTACAGAACACCGGGGAGCTGTTTTTT.

This clone was detected only a few times. The V gene is TRBV28, the J gene TRBJ2-5; TRBD1 matches at 10 bases. There are 16 residues in the CDR3. V shed 6 bases, J shed 11 bases, and the junction held 18 bases outside the gene matches. CDR1 and CDR2 (germline): MDHEN, SYDVKM. CDR3 sequence (DNA): TGTGCCAGCAGCCCCGGGACAGGGGACTTGGGGCGGGGTCAGTACTTC. Residues: CASSPGTGDLGRGQYF.

This clone was counted a few times. Other DNA sequences in the sample encode the same CDR3. The chain couples TRBV7-2 to TRBJ1-4; 8 bases align to TRBD1. The junction had 9 bases not matched to a gene; V was cut back by 5 bases and J by 7 bases. The CDR3 has 15 residues. Per the germline V gene, CDR1 is SGHTA and CDR2 is FQGNSA. CDR3 nucleotide sequence: TGTGCCAGCAGCCTAGGAGGACAGGGCGGTGAAAAACTGTTTTTT. Amino acids: CASSLGGQGGEKLFF.

In the case of this clone: The same CDR3 can be traced to other DNA sequences in this sample. The chain is built from TRBV19 and TRBJ2-1; D possibly corresponds to TRBD2 (5 bases). This CDR3 comprises 13 residues. Trimming took off 0 bases at V and 7 bases at J, with 7 bases between the two ends. CDR1 and CDR2 (germline): LNHDA, SQIVND (reference sequence). CDR3 region: CASSIDRGNEQFF. CDR3 DNA: TGTGCCAGTAGTATAGATCGGGGAAATGAGCAGTTCTTC.

The sample holds a few counts of this clone. This chain uses TRBV30 with TRBJ1-4; D remains ambiguous. Germline CDR1 reads GTSNPN; CDR2 reads SVGIG (reference sequence). The CDR3 has 14 residues. Trimming stripped 6 bases from V and 2 bases from J, with 13 bases between. The CDR3 is CACNYLGTNEKLFF. As DNA, the CDR3 is TGTGCCTGCAATTACCTTGGTACTAATGAAAAACTGTTTTTT.

This clone was recorded a few times. V gene TRBV11-2 combines with J gene TRBJ2-7; the match to TRBD2 covers 7 bases. The trim removed 5 bases at V and 6 bases at J, leaving 16 bases unmatched. CDR1 and CDR2 from the germline V gene are SGHAT and FQNNGV. The length of the CDR3 is 16 residues. In DNA form, the CDR3 reads TGTGCCAGCAGCCCCATATCGTTCCTAGCGGCCGCCGAGCAGTACTTC. It encodes CASSPISFLAAAEQYF.

The J gene is TRBJ2-1, the V gene TRBV5-4; a weak D match, TRBD2 (7 bases). The CDR3 spans 16 residues. Germline V lookup: CDR1 SGHNT, CDR2 YYREEE (reference sequence). The ends were cut back, 0 bases at V and 2 bases at J, with 12 bases in the middle. CDR3 sequence (DNA): TGTGCCAGCAGCTTGGCGGGGGGCCCCCCCTACAATGAGCAGTTCTTC. This encodes CASSLAGGPPYNEQFF.

The chain is built from TRBV27 and TRBJ1-5; D not certain. The CDR3 loop spans 12 amino acids. Germline lookup yields CDR1 MNHEY and CDR2 SMNVEV (reference sequence). V lost 5 bases and J 3 bases, leaving 5 bases between the germline ends. The DNA for the CDR3 is TGTGCCAGCAGTCCACACAATCAGCCCCAGCATTTT. Its translation is CASSPHNQPQHF.

This clone was counted between two and nine times. The chain joins TRBV9 to TRBJ2-3; D is perhaps TRBD1 (6 bases). The CDR3 covers 15 residues. Germline V gene sequence: CDR1 SGDLS, CDR2 YYNGEE. V gave up 2 bases and J gave up 4 bases, with 14 bases separating them. The CDR3 nucleotides read TGTGCCAGCAGCGTCCGGACAGTCCCTCCAGATACGCAGTATTTT. Amino acids: CASSVRTVPPDTQYF.

This chain links TRBV7-9 with TRBJ1-6; no clear D gene. The CDR3 contains 14 residues. CDR1 is SEHNR and CDR2 is FQNEAQ in the germline V gene (reference sequence). The V and J ends lost 3 bases and 9 bases respectively, with 12 bases between them. The CDR3 loop is CASSFGPSSSPLHF. DNA for the CDR3: TGTGCCAGCAGCTTTGGACCCTCGTCTTCACCCCTCCACTTT.

The gene calls are TRBV5-1 and TRBJ1-3; unclear D gene. This CDR3 comprises 17 residues. Germline CDR1 SGHRS, CDR2 YFSETQ. The ends were cut back, 0 bases at V and 1 base at J, with 14 bases in the middle. CDR3 residues: CASSLGMSSGSGNTIYF. Written as DNA, the CDR3 is TGCGCCAGCAGCTTGGGGATGTCATCGGGGTCTGGAAACACCATATATTTT.

This clone was detected a few times. CDR3 in DNA: TGTGCCACCAGCTCGCGGGCGAGGGGGGGGCCGTACAATGAGCAGTTCTTC. Its translation is CATSSRARGGPYNEQFF. The chain couples TRBV15 to TRBJ2-1; a weak D match, TRBD2 (7 bases). The germline V gene encodes CDR1 LNHNV and CDR2 YYDKDF (reference sequence). The CDR3 length is 17 residues. V gave up 5 bases and J gave up 4 bases, with 21 bases separating them.

The chain links TRBV2 to TRBJ2-7; TRBD2 is a possible D gene (5 bases). V was clipped by 5 bases and J by 7 bases, with 15 bases between them. Germline values: CDR1 SNHLY, CDR2 FYNNEI. The CDR3 runs 13 residues. CDR3 loop: CASSTLARTEQYF. CDR3 DNA sequence: TGTGCCAGCAGTACCTTAGCGCGGACGGAGCAGTACTTC. The variable domain in full, with the rest retrieved from reference TRBV2 and TRBJ2-7, is EPEVTQTPSHQVTQMGQEVILRCVPISNHLYFYWYRQILGQKVEFLVSFYNNEISEKSEIFDDQFSVERPDGSNFTLKIRSTKLEDSAMYFCASSTLARTEQYFGPGTRLTVT.

CDR3 residues: CSVPRGDRGFRTGELFF. In DNA, the CDR3 is TGCAGCGTTCCAAGGGGCGACAGGGGCTTTCGCACCGGGGAGCTGTTTTTT. This chain uses TRBV29-1 with TRBJ2-2, with 8 bases aligning to TRBD1. The J segment lost 4 bases and the V segment lost 5 bases, leaving 15 bases of the junction unmatched. Germline V gene lookup returns CDR1 SQVTM and CDR2 ANQGSEA. This CDR3 spans 17 amino acids.

This clone was observed a handful of times. J is TRBJ2-5 and V is TRBV27; TRBD1 or TRBD2 may be the D gene (5 bases each). Germline CDR1 reads MNHEY; CDR2 reads SMNVEV (reference sequence). Trimming removed 3 bases from V and 5 bases from J, with 13 bases in between. The CDR3 is made up of 14 amino acids. Written as DNA, the CDR3 is TGTGCCAGCAGTTTGGGGGTGAGGTTGGAGACCCAGTACTTC. Residues: CASSLGVRLETQYF.